The 7 T cell receptor beta chains presented below share a single source sample, sequenced in a study of blood T cell repertoires in COVID-19. The data were produced by immunoSEQ multiplex PCR, yet TCRdb's version contains in-frame clones alone and is incomplete. The sample comprises around 19,000 clones, around 90% of which are singletons, and about 16% rests with the top ten. The material sequenced was peripheral blood. The source of these receptors is a human donor in a cohort sampled during active COVID-19.

The chain links TRBV6-2 or TRBV6-3 to TRBJ2-3; D gene ambiguous. Trimming removed 2 bases at V and 7 bases at J, with 4 bases between. Germline CDR1 is MNHEY and CDR2 is SVGEGT. This CDR3 comprises 11 residues. The DNA for the CDR3 is TGTGCCAGCAGTTACGCGTATACGCAGTATTTT. Translating it yields CASSYAYTQYF.

The chain links TRBV28 to TRBJ2-7; the match to TRBD1 covers 7 bases. The CDR3 length is 13 residues. V was pared by 9 bases and J by 2 bases, with 7 bases of the junction left unmatched. Germline CDR1 and CDR2: MDHEN and SYDVKM. The CDR3 here is CARTGTAAYEQYF. CDR3 bases: TGTGCCAGAACCGGGACAGCAGCCTACGAGCAGTACTTC.

This chain connects TRBV6-2 or TRBV6-3 to TRBJ2-1; no reliable D call. Per the germline V gene, CDR1 is MNHEY and CDR2 is SVGEGT. The CDR3 is 16 amino acids. V was pared by 0 bases and J by 0 bases, with 9 bases between. The CDR3 nucleotides read TGTGCCAGCAGTTACTCGCGGATACGCTCCTACAATGAGCAGTTCTTC. The encoded protein is CASSYSRIRSYNEQFF.

The chain recombines TRBV7-9 with TRBJ1-2; D remains unclear. CDR1 is SEHNR, CDR2 FQNEAQ, per germline (reference sequence). The V end lost 5 bases, the J end lost 7 bases, and 20 bases lay between the germline ends. The CDR3 runs 15 residues. The CDR3 region is CASSPRGPPPGGYTF. Here the CDR3 DNA reads TGTGCCAGCAGCCCACGAGGGCCTCCCCCGGGTGGCTACACCTTC.

This rearrangement joins TRBV5-1 to TRBJ2-3, with 12 bases matching TRBD2. The CDR3 loop spans 17 amino acids. Germline V CDR1 and CDR2: SGHRS, YFSETQ. V lost 4 bases, J lost 1 base, and 7 bases stayed unmatched. This CDR3 reads CASSRTSGKLGTDTQYF. For the CDR3, the DNA is TGCGCCAGCAGCCGGACTAGCGGGAAACTCGGCACAGATACGCAGTATTTT.

The V and J genes are TRBV5-6 and TRBJ1-5, with TRBD1 matching 7 bases. J gave up 0 bases and V 4 bases, and 7 bases lay outside the gene matches. The CDR3 covers 16 residues. Germline assignment: CDR1 SGHDT and CDR2 YYEEEE. This CDR3 is CASSTYRGSSNQPQHF. In nucleotides, the CDR3 is TGTGCCAGCAGCACGTACAGGGGAAGTAGCAATCAGCCCCAGCATTTT.

The chain uses TRBV6-2 or TRBV6-3 and TRBJ2-7; 9 nucleotides line up with TRBD1. The ends lost 5 bases at V and 2 bases at J; junction bases unmatched: 10. The germline CDR1 and CDR2 sequences are MNHEY and SVGEGT. CDR3 length: 16 residues. Written as DNA, the CDR3 is TGTGCCAGCAGTACCCTTGACAGGGGGAGGCCCTACGAGCAGTACTTC. This encodes CASSTLDRGRPYEQYF.